This T cell receptor beta chain was captured in a study of CD8+ T cells in alopecia areata. Study information: Twice daily, treated patients received 5 to 10 mg of oral tofacitinib. Study conclusions and caveats: Treatment with tofacitinib significantly lowered scalp clonality and reduced expanded CD8+ clones among the top 100. Besides other cells, scalp samples also yield sequences of resident alphabeta T cells from normal skin.

In regard to this clone: Its antigen is as yet unknown.

RNA extraction was followed by reverse transcription into cDNA, which acted as the sequencing template. Using immunoSEQ multiplex PCR, the repertoire was profiled, and TCRdb retains in-frame clones only, with some absent. The table lists roughly 5,000 clones, roughly two thirds of them singletons. The treatment here: oral pan-JAK inhibitor, 5-10 mg twice daily. The investigators collected lesional scalp punch biopsies and peripheral blood from alopecia areata patients. This TCR derives from a human donor with alopecia areata. The source was skin, collected at week 24, from a patient treated with tofacitinib.

The CDR3 here is CASSLAGVRYGNQPQHF. CDR3 sequence (DNA): TGTGCCAGCAGCTTGGCGGGGGTGCGTTACGGCAATCAGCCCCAGCATTTT. V usage is TRBV5-6 and J usage is TRBJ1-5, with D maybe TRBD1 (5 bases). The CDR3 is 17 amino acids. Germline V gene lookup returns CDR1 SGHDT and CDR2 YYEEEE. V was shortened by 0 bases and J by 2 bases, with 15 bases between the two germline ends.